This TCR beta chain was observed in a study of cytomegalovirus exposure and HLA in healthy donors (TCRdb year 2017). Broadly, across the study: According to an earlier analysis of around 600 of the donors, about 179 million T cells yielded 95 million to 140 million unique TCR beta sequences and approximately 300 Gb of sequence data. Approximately 300 gigabases of sequencing data and tens of millions of unique TCR sequences made up an early release that covered fewer than 650 HLA-typed donors. Among the roughly 400 genotyped donors, around 81% belonged to the genetic ancestry cluster associated with self-reported Caucasian donors. The aim of the study was to test whether cataloging public T cell receptors could identify signatures of past pathogen exposure. The study used immunosequencing to profile the T cell repertoires of 666 subjects and linked those repertoires to cytomegalovirus serostatus. Besides the first cohort of around 670 subjects, a separate validation cohort made up of 120 different subjects was used. The study combined high-throughput TCR immunosequencing, statistical association of individual TCRs with disease status, and machine learning to predict cytomegalovirus infection status. A later analysis re-analyzed previously published TCR beta repertoires from 666 donors and added high-resolution HLA genotyping to study TCR occurrence patterns. In the later analysis, no new phenotypic data were used to find candidate immune exposures; instead, reliance was placed on TCR beta sequences and their occurrence across donors. In an earlier analysis of 500 to 650 of the donors, high-throughput TCR beta sequencing was used to judge whether each TCR beta V gene segment behaved as functional or pseudogenic. Donor age, sex, ethnicity and CMV serostatus were compiled alongside the repertoire data. A later genetic analysis used genome-wide SNP genotypes for about three fifths of the 666 donors, treating that subset as a discovery cohort. All discovery cohort repertoires had been generated using a single sequencing platform. Both class I and class II loci were covered by HLA typing, at four-digit resolution. Typing coverage varied by locus: roughly 629-640 donors for A, B, C, DRB1 and DQB1; roughly 510 for DQA1; approximately 610 for DPA1; approximately 470 for DPB1. Roughly 5 DR-DQ haplotypes were handled as single units for association and clustering, since linkage in the cohort was strong. Among roughly 400 genotyped donors of the cohort, an average of approximately 240,000 unique TCR beta nucleotide sequences was sequenced per donor, of which about 19% were non-productive. Study-wide findings and limitations: Broadly in line with IMGT annotations, most TCR beta V segments showed up in productive rearrangements about 90% or about 30% of the time in an earlier analysis of under 700 of the donors. For the cohort, immune exposure information was limited to CMV serostatus. The classifier was reported to diagnose cytomegalovirus status with high specificity and sensitivity in both the original and validation cohorts. A total of 150 or so TCR beta chains were listed by the study as associated with cytomegalovirus. Three of the identified cytomegalovirus-associated TCR beta chains were confirmed in vitro to be specific for cytomegalovirus antigens. The sequencing pipeline was judged likely to have produced a cluster of highly shared sequence variants as a technical artifact. Some IMGT-functional V segments, including TRBV6-2 and TRBV6-3, could not be distinguished by the 87-base-pair reads and were therefore excluded. A later analysis found that TCR association rates varied across HLA loci, with DRB1 alleles showing the most associated TCRs and HLA-C alleles the fewest. The presence/absence analyses assumed that sequencing depth was roughly uniform across donors, and that assumption may not be true. When HLA alleles, especially DR and DQ, strongly co-occurred, TCR associations were difficult to assign to individual alleles. While some public TCRs were present in many individuals, most TCR sequences turned up only very rarely across donors. Several of the top co-occurrence clusters appeared to be linked to parvovirus B19, influenza, CMV and Epstein-Barr virus, according to a later analysis. According to the authors, the approach could potentially be generalized to other disease states and immunological phenotypes. In a later analysis, most CMV-associated TCR beta chains were found to appear HLA-restricted, with HLA associations seemingly driven largely by CMV exposure. A further reported finding was that TCR beta sequences accurately predicted the HLA-A and HLA-B alleles for most subjects in the first cohort. In a later analysis, HLA-associated TCR beta chains showed more clonal expansion and lower generation probabilities than non-associated chains that were equally common. Correlated functional status among segregating V segments might reflect linkage disequilibrium, but an unknown experimental factor could not be ruled out. HLA typing was unavailable for some donors at each locus, so association tests used only the typed subset. The earlier analysis of a few hundred of the donors excluded roughly 17 rarely observed V segments, including chromosome 9 orphons, because counts were too low. In a later genetic analysis, a missense DCLRE1C variant was associated with V-gene and J-gene trimming of TCR beta chains, and the association was replicated in an independent cohort. At a false discovery rate of 0.05, a later analysis linked under 20,000 TCR beta sequences to specific HLA alleles. According to a later genetic analysis, donors in an Asian-associated ancestry cluster had fewer N-insertions in productive TCRs than the approximately 710-donor mean. Only TCR beta chains were sequenced in this cohort, and the absence of alpha or paired-chain data limited detectable features.

The CDR3 goes from the cysteine to the phenylalanine over 14 residues. The DNA shown is the 42-base CDR3, in frame from base 1. From the germline V gene, CDR1 is SGHRS and CDR2 is YFSETQ. The germline ends are 7 bases apart after V is trimmed by 0 bases and J by 2 bases. Libraries were made using the immunoSEQ multiplex PCR assay. A mixture of 60 forward primers for TCR Vbeta segments and 13 reverse primers for TCR Jbeta segments was used in the multiplex PCR. A multiplex PCR assay on genomic DNA amplified the CDR3 region of rearranged TCR beta genes. The Illumina HiSeq System was used to sequence the amplified TCR beta libraries as 87-base-pair reads. The study's processing was this. A later analysis counted about 80 million unique TCR beta chains across the 600 to 850 repertoires, and roughly 9.9 million of these chains were shared by at least two donors. Raw reads were error-corrected and collapsed into unique sequences by a nearest-neighbor algorithm in which closely related sequences were merged to remove PCR and sequencing errors. CDR3 sequences were aligned to IMGT reference sequences to assign V, D and J gene segments. Each retained sequence needed at least a six-nucleotide match to both a V gene segment and a J gene segment. A rearrangement was called productive if the CDR3 had no stop codons and remained in frame with V and J, and every other rearrangement was called non-productive. CDR3 was defined by IMGT convention, running from the second conserved V-encoded cysteine to the conserved J-encoded phenylalanine. The earlier analysis of about 530 of the donors excluded any sequence lacking an unambiguous match to a single V gene segment. An earlier analysis of about 600 of the donors called V segments functional above 56.7% productive rearrangements and segregating when the between-donor standard deviation exceeded 5%. A statistical classification framework was built to diagnose cytomegalovirus status from the catalog of TCR beta chain sequences. In a later analysis, TCR nucleotide sequences were compared against IMGT/GENE-DB human TR gene sequences so that V and J genes could be assigned. In a later analysis, CDR3 sequences and most-parsimonious VDJ recombination scenarios were assigned using the TCRdist pipeline. In a later analysis, each TCR beta chain was defined by its CDR3 amino acid sequence together with its V-gene family, and reads lacking a unique V-gene family were excluded. As a way to deal with suspected cross-contamination and a sequencing artifact, a later analysis dropped approximately 570 nucleotide sequences that were highly shared and had low generation probability. For each public chain, a later analysis derived a clonal expansion index from normalized ranks of inferred template counts within each repertoire. In a later analysis, generation probabilities were computed with a VDJ recombination model fitted to out-of-frame rearrangements, and the resulting probabilities were checked against IGoR. A later analysis scored TCR-TCR, TCR-HLA and TCR-CMV co-occurrence with hypergeometric tests, applying a repertoire-size bias correction to TCR pairs. A later analysis estimated false discovery rates by permuting HLA or CMV assignments 20 times. In a later analysis, co-occurring TCRs were grouped using DBSCAN, with TCRdist sequence similarity added in when clustering inside HLA-allele-positive subsets. Repertoires with fewer than 30,000 or more than 120,000 public chains were left out of co-occurrence clustering, as were about 5 repertoires with anomalous nucleotide sharing. TCRdb mirrors the immuneACCESS table, restricted to in-frame sequences. Some clones are absent from its copies; in checked studies, under half trace to an unresolved V gene, and the reason for the others is unknown. V, J and clone size were drawn from that table, and D and trimming were deduced from the DNA. This sample lists 150,000 to 200,000 clones; approximately 71% were detected once. Roughly 5% of the sample lies in the top ten.

The cohort consisted of 666 healthy bone marrow donors. At the time of sampling, every cohort member was nominally healthy, though immune exposures that went unrecorded were likely present. The donor tested CMV seronegative and was one of the 352 seronegative cohort members. Every donor gave a peripheral blood sample, and the peripheral blood mononuclear cells from that sample were used for TCR beta sequencing. Genomic DNA was extracted from the blood cell samples with the Qiagen DNeasy Blood Extraction Kit. As for this clone: It lacks a known antigen. Within one base of it there is no much larger clone, and no base qualities were kept.

The sequence was collected from a male donor in good health and CMV-seronegative. The sequence links TRBV5-1 to TRBJ2-3, with the D gene not clear enough to name. Source material: PBMCs. The sequence in DNA is TGCGCCAGCAGCTTGGAAATAGACACAGATACGCAGTATTTT. This encodes CASSLEIDTDTQYF.